The present T cell receptor (beta chain) was sequenced within a study of CD8+ T cells in alopecia areata. CDR1 is MGHRA, CDR2 YSYEKL, per germline. The length of the CDR3 is 13 residues. Trimming left V 4 bases short and J 3 bases short, with 10 bases between. RNA extraction and reverse transcription yielded cDNA as sequencing template. Repertoires were generated with immunoSEQ multiplex PCR, while TCRdb's copy carries only in-frame clones and drops some. The sample records about 120,000 clones, around 64% being singletons. Sequences were obtained from CD4+ T cells sorted from blood. V usage is TRBV4-1 and J usage is TRBJ2-7; D gene ambiguous. The receptor's source is a human donor in good health. The CDR3: CASSRALDYEQYF. DNA for the CDR3: TGCGCCAGCAGCCGCGCTCTGGACTACGAGCAGTACTTC.